The 17 T cell receptor beta chains below all came from one sample that was sequenced in a study of blood T cell repertoires in COVID-19. This table comes from immunoSEQ multiplex PCR, and its TCRdb copy is limited to in-frame clones, with some not included. The table has under 130,000 clones, about 87% seen once. The sequenced sample was peripheral blood. These receptor sequences come from a human donor in a cohort sampled during active or convalescent COVID-19.

This rearrangement joins TRBV27 to TRBJ2-2; D uncertain. The length of the CDR3 is 15 residues. Germline V gene data show CDR1 as MNHEY and CDR2 as SMNVEV (reference sequence). V was shortened by 2 bases and J by 0 bases, with 7 bases between the two germline ends. The CDR3 sequence: CASSLKRSNTGELFF. In DNA form, the CDR3 reads TGTGCCAGCAGTTTAAAGCGATCGAACACCGGGGAGCTGTTTTTT.

The J gene is TRBJ1-2, the V gene TRBV14, with 11 bases lining up with TRBD1. The V and J ends lost 4 bases and 4 bases, in that order; junction bases with no gene match: 2. Looked up from germline, CDR1 is SGHDN and CDR2 is FVKESK. There are 14 residues in the CDR3. CDR3 DNA: TGTGCCAGCAGCCGGACAGGGGGCTTCTATGGCTACACCTTC. Translation gives CASSRTGGFYGYTF.

The rearrangement uses TRBV28 and TRBJ1-5; 12 positions agree with TRBD1. CDR1 is MDHEN and CDR2 is SYDVKM in the germline V gene. Germline trimming cut 7 bases from V and 2 bases from J; bases unmatched to any gene: 6. The CDR3 has 16 residues. The CDR3 nucleotides are TGTGCCAGCATACCGGGACAGGGGGCTGGCAATCAGCCCCAGCATTTT. Its translation: CASIPGQGAGNQPQHF. Drawing the rest from reference TRBV28 and TRBJ1-5, the complete variable domain is DVKVTQSSRYLVKRTGEKVFLECVQDMDHENMFWYRQDPGLGLRLIYFSYDVKMKEKGDIPEGYSVSREKKERFSLILESASTNQTSMYLCASIPGQGAGNQPQHFGDGTRLSIL.

This clone was detected only a few times. Other DNA sequences of this sample code for an identical CDR3. V usage is TRBV11-2 and J usage is TRBJ2-2; D is undetermined. This CDR3 has 13 amino acids. The germline V gene encodes CDR1 SGHAT and CDR2 FQNNGV. The V end was cut by 4 bases, the J end by 0 bases, with 3 bases between. CDR3 sequence: CASSSSNTGELFF. The DNA for the CDR3 is TGTGCCAGCAGCTCTTCGAACACCGGGGAGCTGTTTTTT.

This clone was seen once. The DNA for the CDR3 is TGTGCCAGCAGCTCCCGACAGGGACTTTCTGGAAACACCATATATTTT. It translates to CASSSRQGLSGNTIYF. This chain connects TRBV5-5 to TRBJ1-3; 7 bases agree with TRBD1. Trimming took 3 bases from V and 1 from J; bases not matched to a gene: 7. This CDR3 region has 16 residues. The germline gives CDR1 SGHKS, CDR2 YYEKEE (reference sequence).

This clone was seen repeatedly, ten times or more. The V gene is TRBV7-9, the J gene TRBJ1-2; no firm D call. The CDR3 sequence is 13 residues long. Deletions cut 6 bases from V and 0 bases from J, with 8 bases between. Germline V gene lookup returns CDR1 SEHNR and CDR2 FQNEAQ (reference sequence). The CDR3: CASSTETNYGYTF. CDR3 nucleotides: TGTGCCAGCAGTACAGAGACTAACTATGGCTACACCTTC.

The V call is TRBV19, the J call TRBJ1-5; D remains ambiguous. The CDR3 extends over 15 amino acids. The germline CDR1 and CDR2 sequences are LNHDA and SQIVND (reference sequence). The V end lost 2 bases, the J end lost 7 bases, and 15 bases lay between the germline ends. This CDR3 is CASSIRQEGYQPQHF. The CDR3 nucleotides are TGTGCCAGTAGTATACGGCAGGAAGGCTACCAGCCCCAGCATTTT. The complete variable domain, with remaining parts taken from reference TRBV19 and TRBJ1-5, reads DGGITQSPKYLFRKEGQNVTLSCEQNLNHDAMYWYRQDPGQGLRLIYYSQIVNDFQKGDIAEGYSVSREKKESFPLTVTSAQKNPTAFYLCASSIRQEGYQPQHFGDGTRLSIL.

The chain has TRBV2 and TRBJ1-6; 10 nucleotides agree with TRBD1. The junction had 11 bases not matched to a gene; V was cut back by 6 bases and J by 9 bases. Germline V gene sequence: CDR1 SNHLY, CDR2 FYNNEI. This CDR3 is built from 16 residues. Written as DNA, the CDR3 is TGTGCCAGCAGCAGGTCGACCGGGACAGGGGTTTCACCCCTCCACTTT. Protein: CASSRSTGTGVSPLHF.

This rearrangement joins TRBV7-3 to TRBJ2-3; 8 bases match TRBD1. CDR3 size: 16 residues. CDR1 is SGHTA and CDR2 is FQGTGA in the germline V gene. After removal of 5 bases from V and 1 base from J, the junction contained 8 bases not matched to a gene. For the CDR3, the DNA is TGTGCCAGCAGCACTCAGGGGGCTCGGGGCACAGATACGCAGTATTTT. Translation: CASSTQGARGTDTQYF. Complete variable domain (other parts from reference TRBV7-3 and TRBJ2-3): GAGVSQTPSNKVTEKGKYVELRCDPISGHTALYWYRQSLGQGPEFLIYFQGTGAADDSGLPNDRFFAVRPEGSVSTLKIQRTERGDSAVYLCASSTQGARGTDTQYFGPGTRLTVL.

The chain recombines TRBV2 with TRBJ1-3; D is unclear. This CDR3 contains 15 residues. V shed 8 bases and J shed 0 bases, with 14 bases lying between them. Looked up from germline, CDR1 is SNHLY and CDR2 is FYNNEI. The CDR3 protein is CASSVTLSSGNTIYF. The CDR3 coding sequence is TGTGCCAGCTCCGTGACACTTTCCTCTGGAAACACCATATATTTT.

This chain joins TRBV9 and TRBJ1-1; D unresolved. The germline V gene has CDR1 SGDLS and CDR2 YYNGEE. V lost 3 bases and J lost 4, with 13 bases in between. The CDR3 spans 14 residues. CDR3 nucleotide sequence: TGTGCCAGCAGCGCCCAACAGAGAGTCACTGAAGCTTTCTTT. As protein: CASSAQQRVTEAFF.

The chain is built from TRBV6-5 and TRBJ2-1; 9 nucleotides align to TRBD2. V trimming: 0 bases; J trimming: 8 bases; junction bases outside the gene matches: 8. This CDR3 comprises 16 residues. Germline V gene data show CDR1 as MNHEY and CDR2 as SVGAGI. The CDR3, as DNA: TGTGCCAGCAGTTACTCGAGGGCGGGGGGGTCCCATGAGCAGTTCTTC. This sequence encodes CASSYSRAGGSHEQFF.

CDR3 sequence: CASSPRTIINTGELFF. The DNA of the CDR3 is TGTGCCAGCAGTCCCCGGACTATAATTAACACCGGGGAGCTGTTTTTT. The V call is TRBV27, the J call TRBJ2-2, with D possibly TRBD2 on 6 matching bases. Trimming cost V 5 bases and J 2 bases, with 15 bases left between them. This CDR3 contains 16 residues. Germline assignment: CDR1 MNHEY and CDR2 SMNVEV (reference sequence).

This chain connects TRBV19 to TRBJ1-1; TRBD1 matches at 9 bases. CDR1 is LNHDA and CDR2 is SQIVND in the germline V gene (reference sequence). After removal of 4 bases from V and 5 bases from J, the junction contained 8 bases not matched to a gene. This CDR3 comprises 15 residues. CDR3 sequence: CASSRGQGWGTEAFF. DNA for the CDR3: TGTGCCAGTAGTAGAGGACAGGGGTGGGGAACTGAAGCTTTCTTT.

J is TRBJ1-3 and V is TRBV2; perhaps TRBD1 as D (5 bases). Germline CDR1 reads SNHLY; CDR2 reads FYNNEI. CDR3 length: 12 residues. Trimming pared 4 bases from V and 11 bases from J, leaving 12 bases between. CDR3 protein: CASSAGGGAIYF. In DNA, the CDR3 is TGTGCCAGCAGTGCCGGCGGAGGGGCCATATATTTT.

The J gene is TRBJ2-5, the V gene TRBV11-2; no clear D. The germline CDR1 and CDR2 sequences are SGHAT and FQNNGV. Between the trimmed V and J ends, which lost 4 bases and 5 bases, there was a span of 14 bases. The CDR3 totals 14 residues. CDR3 DNA: TGTGCCAGCAGCTCCTCGGAGCTAGAGGAGACCCAGTACTTC. Translating gives CASSSSELEETQYF.

The genes are TRBV2 and TRBJ2-3; 11 positions match TRBD2. The CDR3 is 14 residues long. CDR1 SNHLY and CDR2 FYNNEI come from the germline V gene. J was trimmed by 7 bases and V by 7 bases; bases with no gene match: 7. DNA for the CDR3: TGTGCCAGCAAGAATAGCGGGGGGGAGAATACGCAGTATTTT. This encodes CASKNSGGENTQYF.